This TCR beta chain was profiled in a study of T cell responses to AZD1222 COVID-19 vaccine. In regard to this clone: What it binds is unknown.

This CDR3 region has 13 residues. The V segment lost 4 bases and the J segment 4 bases; nucleotides outside the gene matches: 3. Per the germline V gene, CDR1 is SGHDT and CDR2 is YYEEEE. Assay: immunoSEQ multiplex PCR; the TCRdb copy retains only in-frame clones and omits some. This sample has about 180,000 clones, with almost 90% found just once. Study outcomes and limitations: Seropositive at baseline were only a handful of AZD1222 recipients. No day 14 peak samples; only post-peak repertoires were characterized. Clonal diversity was possibly underestimated, and the donors were mostly white British, with more females.

This chain joins TRBV5-6 and TRBJ1-2, with 8 bases that match TRBD1. The source of this sequence is an adult in good health. The input for sequencing was peripheral blood, taken on day 0 of AZD1222 vaccination. The CDR3 is CASSPGQVYGYTF. The CDR3 DNA is TGTGCCAGCAGCCCGGGACAGGTCTATGGCTACACCTTC.